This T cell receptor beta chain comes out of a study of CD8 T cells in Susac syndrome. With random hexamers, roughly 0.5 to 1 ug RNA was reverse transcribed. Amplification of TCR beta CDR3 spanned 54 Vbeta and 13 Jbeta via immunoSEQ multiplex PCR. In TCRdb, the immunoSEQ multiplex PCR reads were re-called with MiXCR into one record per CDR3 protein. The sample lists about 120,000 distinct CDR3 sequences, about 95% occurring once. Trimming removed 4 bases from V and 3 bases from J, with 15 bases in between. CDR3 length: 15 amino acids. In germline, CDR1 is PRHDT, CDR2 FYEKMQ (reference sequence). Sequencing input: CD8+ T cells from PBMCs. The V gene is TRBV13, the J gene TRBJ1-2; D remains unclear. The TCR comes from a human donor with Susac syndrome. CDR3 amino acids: CASSYWGGQDYGYTF. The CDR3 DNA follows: TGTGCCAGCAGCTATTGGGGTGGGCAGGACTATGGCTACACCTTC.